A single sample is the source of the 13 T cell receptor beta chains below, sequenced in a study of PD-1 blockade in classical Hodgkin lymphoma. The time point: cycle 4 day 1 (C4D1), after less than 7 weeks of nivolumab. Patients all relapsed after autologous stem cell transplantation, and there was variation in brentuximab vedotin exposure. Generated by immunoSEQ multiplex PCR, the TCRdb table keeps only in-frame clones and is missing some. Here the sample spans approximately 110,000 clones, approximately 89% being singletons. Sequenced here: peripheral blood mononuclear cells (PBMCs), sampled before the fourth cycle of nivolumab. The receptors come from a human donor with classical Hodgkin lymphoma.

CDR3 bases: TGTGCCAGCAGCCAAGAAGCGGGATTTCACAATGAGCAGTTCTTC. It is translated as CASSQEAGFHNEQFF. V gene TRBV13 combines with J gene TRBJ2-1, with 7 nucleotides matching TRBD2. The length of the CDR3 is 15 residues. J gave up 5 bases and V 5 bases, and 9 bases lay outside the gene matches. Germline values: CDR1 PRHDT, CDR2 FYEKMQ (reference sequence).

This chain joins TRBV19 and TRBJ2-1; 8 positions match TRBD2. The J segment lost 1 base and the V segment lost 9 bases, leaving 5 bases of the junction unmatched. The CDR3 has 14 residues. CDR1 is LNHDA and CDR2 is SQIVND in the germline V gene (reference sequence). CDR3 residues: CASSSGGSYNEQFF. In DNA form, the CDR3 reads TGTGCCAGCTCATCGGGGGGGTCCTACAATGAGCAGTTCTTC.

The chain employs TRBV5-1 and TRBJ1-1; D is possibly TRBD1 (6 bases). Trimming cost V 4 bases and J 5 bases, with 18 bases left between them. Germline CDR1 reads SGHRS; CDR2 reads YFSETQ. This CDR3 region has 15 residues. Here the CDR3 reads CASSIGTQGQTEAFF. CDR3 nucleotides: TGCGCCAGCAGCATTGGAACCCAGGGGCAGACTGAAGCTTTCTTT.

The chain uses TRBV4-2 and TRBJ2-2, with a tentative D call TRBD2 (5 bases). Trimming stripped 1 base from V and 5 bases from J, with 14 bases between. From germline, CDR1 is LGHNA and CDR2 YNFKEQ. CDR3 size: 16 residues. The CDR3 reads CASSQGLGVGTGELFF. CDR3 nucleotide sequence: TGTGCCAGCAGCCAAGGTTTGGGAGTTGGGACCGGGGAGCTGTTTTTT.

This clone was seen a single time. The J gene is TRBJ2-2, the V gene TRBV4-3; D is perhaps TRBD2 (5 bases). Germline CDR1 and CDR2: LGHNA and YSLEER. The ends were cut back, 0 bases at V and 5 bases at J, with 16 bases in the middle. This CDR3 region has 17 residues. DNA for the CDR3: TGCGCCAGCAGCCAAGATTTGTGGGAGAAGTGGACCGGGGAGCTGTTTTTT. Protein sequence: CASSQDLWEKWTGELFF.

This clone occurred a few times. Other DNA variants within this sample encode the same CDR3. The CDR3 reads CASSISRGNTEAFF. Written as DNA, the CDR3 is TGTGCCAGTAGTATATCAAGGGGGAACACTGAAGCTTTCTTT. V is TRBV19 and J is TRBJ1-1, with a tentative D call TRBD1 (5 bases). CDR1 and CDR2 from the germline V gene are LNHDA and SQIVND (reference sequence). Trimming removed 2 bases from V and 1 base from J, with 8 bases in between. The CDR3 spans 14 residues.

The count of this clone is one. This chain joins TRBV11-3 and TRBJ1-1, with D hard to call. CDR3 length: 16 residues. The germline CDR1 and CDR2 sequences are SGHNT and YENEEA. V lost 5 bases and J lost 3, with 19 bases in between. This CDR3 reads CASSPGGPFRDTEAFF. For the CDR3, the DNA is TGTGCCAGCAGCCCAGGAGGACCGTTTCGGGACACTGAAGCTTTCTTT.

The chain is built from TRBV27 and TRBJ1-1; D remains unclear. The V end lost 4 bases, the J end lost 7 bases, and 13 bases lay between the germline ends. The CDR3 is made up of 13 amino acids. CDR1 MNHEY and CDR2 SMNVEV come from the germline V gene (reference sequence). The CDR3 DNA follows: TGTGCCAGCAGTTCGGTTCTTGGCGGTGAAGCTTTCTTT. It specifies CASSSVLGGEAFF.

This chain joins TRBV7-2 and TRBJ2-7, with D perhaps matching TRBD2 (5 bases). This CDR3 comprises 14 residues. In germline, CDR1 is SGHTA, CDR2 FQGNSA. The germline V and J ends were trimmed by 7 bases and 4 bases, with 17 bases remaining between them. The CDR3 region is CASTPAAGGYEQYF. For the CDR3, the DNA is TGTGCCAGCACCCCCGCGGCGGGTGGGTACGAGCAGTACTTC.

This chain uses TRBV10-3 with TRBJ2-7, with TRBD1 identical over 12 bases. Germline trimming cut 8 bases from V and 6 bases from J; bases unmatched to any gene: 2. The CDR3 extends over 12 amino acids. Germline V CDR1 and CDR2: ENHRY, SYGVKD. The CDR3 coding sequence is TGTGCCATCGGGGGACAGGGGGCCGAGCAGTACTTC. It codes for CAIGGQGAEQYF.

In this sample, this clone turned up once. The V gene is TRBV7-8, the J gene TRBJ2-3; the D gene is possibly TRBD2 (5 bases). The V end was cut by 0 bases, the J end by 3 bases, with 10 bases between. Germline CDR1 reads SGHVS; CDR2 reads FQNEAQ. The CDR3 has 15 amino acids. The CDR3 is CASSLARAKTDTQYF. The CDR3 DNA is TGTGCCAGCAGCTTAGCGAGGGCCAAGACAGATACGCAGTATTTT.

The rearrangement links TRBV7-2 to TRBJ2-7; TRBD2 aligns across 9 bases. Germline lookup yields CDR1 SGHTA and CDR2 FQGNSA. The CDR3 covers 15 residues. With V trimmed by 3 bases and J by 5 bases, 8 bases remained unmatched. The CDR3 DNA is TGTGCCAGCAGCTTGGGTGCGGGAGGGCCACACGAGCAGTACTTC. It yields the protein CASSLGAGGPHEQYF.

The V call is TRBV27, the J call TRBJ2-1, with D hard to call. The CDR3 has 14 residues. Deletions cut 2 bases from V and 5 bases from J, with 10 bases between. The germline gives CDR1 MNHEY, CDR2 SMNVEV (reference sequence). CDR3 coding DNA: TGTGCCAGCAGTTTACAACAGCCTAACAATGAGCAGTTCTTC. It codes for CASSLQQPNNEQFF.